The rows below give T cell receptor beta chains drawn from one sample of a study of shared clonotypes between healthy human individuals. Sequencing used immunoSEQ multiplex PCR; TCRdb keeps in-frame clones, though not all of them. Of 1,500,000 or so clones listed, roughly 97% are singletons. Sequencing input: naive CD4+ T cells sorted from blood. These receptors originate from a man younger than 45 in good health. CDR3s include the opening cysteine and the closing phenylalanine or tryptophan. The D gene is left open where the match is weak. Some rows have no size entry. The others give once, few or many, or a class for an expanded clone.

v_gene: TRBV28
abundance: .
j_gene: TRBJ1-4
d_gene: .
CDR3nt: TGTGGAGCTACGGGGGGTAAGAATGAAAAACTGTTTTTT
CDR3aa: CGATGGKNEKLFF

v_gene: TRBV6-5
abundance: .
j_gene: TRBJ2-2
d_gene: TRBD1
CDR3nt: TGTGCCAGCAGTCCCGGGACAGGGCGCGGGGAGCTGTTTTTT
CDR3aa: CASSPGTGRGELFF

v_gene: TRBV6-1
abundance: .
j_gene: TRBJ1-2
d_gene: .
CDR3nt: TGTGCCAGCACCCTGTGGGAGGTGGGGGGAGAGGGCTACACCTTC
CDR3aa: CASTLWEVGGEGYTF

v_gene: TRBV6-5
abundance: .
j_gene: TRBJ2-1
d_gene: TRBD1
CDR3nt: TGTGCCAGCAGTTACGGGGACAGGGGGCGCGATGAGCAGTTCTTC
CDR3aa: CASSYGDRGRDEQFF

v_gene: TRBV28
abundance: once
j_gene: TRBJ2-7
d_gene: .
CDR3nt: TGTGCCAGCAGTTTTTGGGGCGGAGAGGGAACCTACGAGCAGTACTTC
CDR3aa: CASSFWGGEGTYEQYF

v_gene: TRBV14
abundance: .
j_gene: TRBJ2-1
d_gene: .
CDR3nt: TGTGCCAGCAGCCAAGGTGGCAGCACCAGGGGCTACAATGAGCAGTTCTTC
CDR3aa: CASSQGGSTRGYNEQFF

v_gene: TRBV29-1
abundance: .
j_gene: TRBJ2-3
d_gene: .
CDR3nt: TGCAGCGTTCTTGGCAGGGTTACAGATACGCAGTATTTT
CDR3aa: CSVLGRVTDTQYF

v_gene: TRBV28
abundance: .
j_gene: TRBJ2-5
d_gene: .
CDR3nt: TGTGCCAGCAGTTTACCGACACACCAAGAGACCCAGTACTTC
CDR3aa: CASSLPTHQETQYF

v_gene: TRBV18
abundance: .
j_gene: TRBJ1-2
d_gene: TRBD1
CDR3nt: TGTGCCAGCTCACCGTACAGGGGACTGTATGGCTACACCTTC
CDR3aa: CASSPYRGLYGYTF

v_gene: TRBV7-7
abundance: .
j_gene: TRBJ2-1
d_gene: TRBD2
CDR3nt: TGTGCCAGCAGCTTAGGACTAGCGGTTACGGATGAGCAGTTCTTC
CDR3aa: CASSLGLAVTDEQFF

v_gene: TRBV18
abundance: .
j_gene: TRBJ2-7
d_gene: .
CDR3nt: TGTGCCAGCTCACCCCTACCGTCTTTGACGGGCTACGAGCAGTACTTC
CDR3aa: CASSPLPSLTGYEQYF

v_gene: TRBV4-3
abundance: .
j_gene: TRBJ2-2
d_gene: TRBD1
CDR3nt: TGCGCCAGCAGTCCGGGACAGGGCATCACCGGGGAGCTGTTTTTT
CDR3aa: CASSPGQGITGELFF

v_gene: TRBV5-1
abundance: .
j_gene: TRBJ2-3
d_gene: .
CDR3nt: TGCGCCAGCAGCTTGGGTCGGAGCACAGATACGCAGTATTTT
CDR3aa: CASSLGRSTDTQYF

v_gene: TRBV5-6
abundance: .
j_gene: TRBJ2-3
d_gene: .
CDR3nt: TGTGCCAGCAGGGGTCGGATACCCACAGATACGCAGTATTTT
CDR3aa: CASRGRIPTDTQYF

v_gene: TRBV15
abundance: .
j_gene: TRBJ1-1
d_gene: TRBD1
CDR3nt: TGTGCCACCAGCAGATTCGGGACTGGACAGGGGGTGAGATCTGAAGCTTTCTTT
CDR3aa: CATSRFGTGQGVRSEAFF

v_gene: TRBV6-6
abundance: .
j_gene: TRBJ2-3
d_gene: TRBD1
CDR3nt: TGTGCCAGCAGTTATACAGGGGGCTTTAGCACAGATACGCAGTATTTT
CDR3aa: CASSYTGGFSTDTQYF

v_gene: TRBV13
abundance: .
j_gene: TRBJ2-1
d_gene: TRBD1
CDR3nt: TGTGCCAGCGCAGTGGGGGACAGGGGCCACAATGAGCAGTTCTTC
CDR3aa: CASAVGDRGHNEQFF

v_gene: TRBV29-1
abundance: .
j_gene: TRBJ2-7
d_gene: .
CDR3nt: TGCAGCGTTGATATGGGAAACTACGAGCAGTACTTC
CDR3aa: CSVDMGNYEQYF

v_gene: TRBV5-8
abundance: .
j_gene: TRBJ2-7
d_gene: TRBD1
CDR3nt: TGTGCCAGCAGCTTGCTTGAGGGGGCGCGGTACTTC
CDR3aa: CASSLLEGARYF

v_gene: TRBV6-6
abundance: .
j_gene: TRBJ2-2
d_gene: TRBD2
CDR3nt: TGTGCCAGCACCCCGACTAGCGGGAGTGGCACCGGGGAGCTGTTTTTT
CDR3aa: CASTPTSGSGTGELFF

v_gene: TRBV29-1
abundance: .
j_gene: TRBJ2-7
d_gene: .
CDR3nt: TGTACCCGGGACGAGCAGTACTTC
CDR3aa: CTRDEQYF

v_gene: TRBV9
abundance: .
j_gene: TRBJ2-1
d_gene: .
CDR3nt: TGTGCCAGCAGCGTAGCTCTCAATGAGCAGTTCTTC
CDR3aa: CASSVALNEQFF

v_gene: TRBV11-2
abundance: .
j_gene: TRBJ2-1
d_gene: .
CDR3nt: TGTGCCAGCAGCTTATGGCAGAACGGGGGCTACAATGAGCAGTTCTTC
CDR3aa: CASSLWQNGGYNEQFF

v_gene: TRBV5-1
abundance: .
j_gene: TRBJ2-2
d_gene: .
CDR3nt: TGCGCCAGCAGCTCCCATGGGGTTGGCAGTGGCACCGGGGAGCTGTTTTTT
CDR3aa: CASSSHGVGSGTGELFF

v_gene: TRBV6-6
abundance: .
j_gene: TRBJ2-7
d_gene: .
CDR3nt: TGTGCCAGCAGAAGCGGGCCCTACGAGCAGTACTTC
CDR3aa: CASRSGPYEQYF

v_gene: TRBV15
abundance: .
j_gene: TRBJ2-4
d_gene: TRBD2
CDR3nt: TGTGCCACCAGCAGTTCCAAGCGGGAGTCGCACATTCAGTACTTC
CDR3aa: CATSSSKRESHIQYF

v_gene: TRBV19
abundance: .
j_gene: TRBJ2-7
d_gene: .
CDR3nt: TGTGCCACCAGCGTGGGTATTTCCTACGAGCAGTACTTC
CDR3aa: CATSVGISYEQYF

v_gene: TRBV2
abundance: .
j_gene: TRBJ2-7
d_gene: TRBD1
CDR3nt: TGTGCCAGCCGTATAACGGCAGGGGGTCCACCCGTGCAGTACTTC
CDR3aa: CASRITAGGPPVQYF

v_gene: TRBV6-4
abundance: once
j_gene: TRBJ2-3
d_gene: .
CDR3nt: TGTGCCAGCAGTGTGTGGGGAAGCCCCACAGATACGCAGTATTTT
CDR3aa: CASSVWGSPTDTQYF

v_gene: TRBV7-6
abundance: .
j_gene: TRBJ2-7
d_gene: TRBD2
CDR3nt: TGTGCCAGCAGCTTAGCCAGCGGGAGCTACGAGCAGTACTTC
CDR3aa: CASSLASGSYEQYF

v_gene: TRBV9
abundance: few
j_gene: TRBJ2-7
d_gene: .
CDR3nt: TGTGCCAGCAGCGTTGGGTCCCCCTACGAGCAGTACTTC
CDR3aa: CASSVGSPYEQYF

v_gene: TRBV14
abundance: .
j_gene: TRBJ2-3
d_gene: .
CDR3nt: TGTGCCAGCAGCCAAACAAGGGATACGCAGTATTTT
CDR3aa: CASSQTRDTQYF

v_gene: TRBV6-1
abundance: .
j_gene: TRBJ2-6
d_gene: TRBD1
CDR3nt: TGTGCCAGCAGTGAGACAGGGTCTGGGGCCAACGTCCTGACTTTC
CDR3aa: CASSETGSGANVLTF

v_gene: TRBV29-1
abundance: .
j_gene: TRBJ1-1
d_gene: .
CDR3nt: TGCAGCGTTGCCGGACGGCTGAACACTGAAGCTTTCTTT
CDR3aa: CSVAGRLNTEAFF

v_gene: TRBV5-1
abundance: .
j_gene: TRBJ2-3
d_gene: .
CDR3nt: TGCGCCAGCAGCTCCGGGGACACAGATACGCAGTATTTT
CDR3aa: CASSSGDTDTQYF

v_gene: TRBV5-8
abundance: .
j_gene: TRBJ2-5
d_gene: .
CDR3nt: TGTGCCACCCCCCGATTAGAGACCCAGTACTTC
CDR3aa: CATPRLETQYF

v_gene: TRBV18
abundance: .
j_gene: TRBJ2-7
d_gene: .
CDR3nt: TGTGCCAGCTCACCGACGATAGGAGTGTCCTACGAGCAGTACTTC
CDR3aa: CASSPTIGVSYEQYF

v_gene: TRBV9
abundance: .
j_gene: TRBJ2-4
d_gene: TRBD1
CDR3nt: TGTGCCAGCAGCCCCCCGACAGGGCCAGCCAAAAACATTCAGTACTTC
CDR3aa: CASSPPTGPAKNIQYF

v_gene: TRBV7-9
abundance: .
j_gene: TRBJ2-5
d_gene: .
CDR3nt: TGTGCCAGCAGCTTAGTCAGCCCCGAGACCCAGTACTTC
CDR3aa: CASSLVSPETQYF

v_gene: TRBV28
abundance: once
j_gene: TRBJ1-2
d_gene: .
CDR3nt: TGTGCCAGCAGGGACCAGACTAACTATGGCTACACCTTC
CDR3aa: CASRDQTNYGYTF

v_gene: TRBV29-1
abundance: .
j_gene: TRBJ2-1
d_gene: .
CDR3nt: TGCAGCGGGAAGCGCGACAGGGAGCAGTTCTTC
CDR3aa: CSGKRDREQFF

v_gene: TRBV5-1
abundance: once
j_gene: TRBJ2-1
d_gene: .
CDR3nt: TGCGCCAGCAGCTTGGCCCCGGAAAGCTCCTACAATGAGCAGTTCTTC
CDR3aa: CASSLAPESSYNEQFF

v_gene: TRBV27
abundance: .
j_gene: TRBJ1-3
d_gene: TRBD1
CDR3nt: TGTGCCAGCAGTTTAACAGGGGGCCCTGGAAACACCATATATTTT
CDR3aa: CASSLTGGPGNTIYF

v_gene: TRBV5-4
abundance: .
j_gene: TRBJ2-7
d_gene: TRBD1
CDR3nt: TGTGCCAGCAGCGGGGCCGGGACAGCATCCTACGAGCAGTACTTC
CDR3aa: CASSGAGTASYEQYF

v_gene: TRBV30
abundance: .
j_gene: TRBJ2-5
d_gene: TRBD1
CDR3nt: TGTGCCTGGAGTTTTGATGGGACAGTCCAAGAGACCCAGTACTTC
CDR3aa: CAWSFDGTVQETQYF

v_gene: TRBV7-8
abundance: .
j_gene: TRBJ1-1
d_gene: TRBD1
CDR3nt: TGTGCCAGCAGCTTAGGGGCCACAGGGGGCCACACTGAAGCTTTCTTT
CDR3aa: CASSLGATGGHTEAFF

v_gene: TRBV19
abundance: once
j_gene: TRBJ2-7
d_gene: TRBD1
CDR3nt: TGTGCCAGTACCCCCTCTCAGGGGGCGTTGTACGAGCAGTACTTC
CDR3aa: CASTPSQGALYEQYF

v_gene: TRBV27
abundance: .
j_gene: TRBJ2-7
d_gene: TRBD2
CDR3nt: TGTGCCAGCAGTCCCCCACTAGCGGGAGCACACGAGCAGTACTTC
CDR3aa: CASSPPLAGAHEQYF

v_gene: TRBV15
abundance: .
j_gene: TRBJ1-5
d_gene: .
CDR3nt: TGTGCCACCAGCAGAGATCTTGGGGCGTCACGGCCCCAGCATTTT
CDR3aa: CATSRDLGASRPQHF

v_gene: TRBV18
abundance: .
j_gene: TRBJ1-1
d_gene: TRBD1
CDR3nt: TGTGCCAGCTCACCAATGGCAGGGGGCGCCGGGACTGAAGCTTTCTTT
CDR3aa: CASSPMAGGAGTEAFF

v_gene: TRBV11-2
abundance: .
j_gene: TRBJ2-1
d_gene: .
CDR3nt: TGTGCCAGCAGCTTAGCTGCTGAGCAGTTCTTC
CDR3aa: CASSLAAEQFF

v_gene: TRBV6-5
abundance: .
j_gene: TRBJ2-3
d_gene: TRBD2
CDR3nt: TGTGCCAGCAGTTCCCCGGGAGGACGCACAGATACGCAGTATTTT
CDR3aa: CASSSPGGRTDTQYF

v_gene: TRBV5-1
abundance: .
j_gene: TRBJ1-1
d_gene: .
CDR3nt: TGCGCCAGCAGCGTCTCGGCCAACCAGAACACTGAAGCTTTCTTT
CDR3aa: CASSVSANQNTEAFF

v_gene: TRBV5-1
abundance: .
j_gene: TRBJ2-5
d_gene: .
CDR3nt: TGCGCCAGCAGTGCGGGACAGAACCAAGAGACCCAGTACTTC
CDR3aa: CASSAGQNQETQYF